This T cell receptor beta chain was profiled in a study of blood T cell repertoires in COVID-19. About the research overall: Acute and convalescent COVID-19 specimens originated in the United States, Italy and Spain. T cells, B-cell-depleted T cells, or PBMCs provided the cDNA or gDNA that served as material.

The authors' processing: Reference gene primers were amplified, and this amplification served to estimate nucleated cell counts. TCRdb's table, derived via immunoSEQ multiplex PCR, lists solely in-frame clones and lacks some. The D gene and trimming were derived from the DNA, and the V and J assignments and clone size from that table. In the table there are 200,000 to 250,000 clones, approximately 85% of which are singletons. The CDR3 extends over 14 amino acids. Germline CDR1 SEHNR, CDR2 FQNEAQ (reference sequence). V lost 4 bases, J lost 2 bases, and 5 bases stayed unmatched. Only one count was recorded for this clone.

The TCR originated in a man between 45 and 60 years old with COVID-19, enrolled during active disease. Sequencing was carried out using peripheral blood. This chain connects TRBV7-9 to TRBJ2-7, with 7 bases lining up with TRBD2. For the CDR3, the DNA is TGTGCCAGCAGCTCAGGACTAGGGACCTACGAGCAGTACTTC. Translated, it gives CASSSGLGTYEQYF.